Listed below are T cell receptor beta chains from one sample, sequenced in a study of T-cell memory formation after mild COVID-19. Via MiXCR, TCRdb re-called the 5' RACE reads, giving one row per CDR3 protein. The sample contains tens of thousands of distinct CDR3 sequences, about 14% of which appear only once. Sequenced sample: PBMCs or a T cell subset sorted from them (not recorded which). The origin of the receptors is a man between 18 and 29 years old who had mild COVID-19 (a few samples of this study predate the infection). Cell type and time point are not known. Each CDR3 is given with its conserved first and last residue. Fields, in order: CDR3 DNA, CDR3 protein, V gene, clone size, J gene, D gene. The D gene is left open where the match is weak. Some rows mark clone size as missing; the rest say once, few, many or name a class of expanded clone.

TGTGCCAGCAGTTTAAAATCTTCCTATGGCTACACCTTC,CASSLKSSYGYTF,TRBV27,few,TRBJ1-2,-
TGTGCCAGCAGCTTAGTCCGCGGGCCGAACACTGAAGCTTTCTTT,CASSLVRGPNTEAFF,TRBV7-8,-,TRBJ1-1,-
TGCGCCAGCAGCCTCCGGGACTGGGCTGGAGAGACCCAGTACTTC,CASSLRDWAGETQYF,TRBV4-3,few,TRBJ2-5,-
TGCAGTGCTAGCCCGGACCGTTACGACTACGAGCAGTACTTC,CSASPDRYDYEQYF,TRBV20-1,many,TRBJ2-7,-
TGTGCCAGCAGCTTTGGGGGGGCGCACTATGGCTACACCTTC,CASSFGGAHYGYTF,TRBV7-6,-,TRBJ1-2,-
TGCGCCAGCAGCCAGACCAGGGACGACTACGAGCAGTACTTC,CASSQTRDDYEQYF,TRBV4-1,few,TRBJ2-7,-
TGCGCCAGCAGCCAAGAAAGCACCTCAAGGGGCGAAAAACTGTTTTTT,CASSQESTSRGEKLFF,TRBV4-3,-,TRBJ1-4,-
TGTGCCACCAGCAGAGATCTTGGAGGGGGAGGCTACACCTTC,CATSRDLGGGGYTF,TRBV15,-,TRBJ1-2,-
TGTGCCTGGAGTGTACCCGGGACAGTCCTAGCCAAAAACATTCAGTACTTC,CAWSVPGTVLAKNIQYF,TRBV30,few,TRBJ2-4,TRBD1
TGCGCCAGCAGCTCCGGGACAGGTTTAGCCCTAGCCAAAAACATTCAGTACTTC,CASSSGTGLALAKNIQYF,TRBV4-1,-,TRBJ2-4,TRBD1
TGTGCCACCAGCAGAGGAACAGGGGCGCGGACAGATACGCAGTATTTT,CATSRGTGARTDTQYF,TRBV15,few,TRBJ2-3,TRBD1
TGTGCCAGCAGCTACCCCGGGACCGGTGGGAAACTGTTTTTT,CASSYPGTGGKLFF,TRBV7-2,-,TRBJ1-4,-
TGTGCCAGCGCCGGGACAGGGGCTTATGGGGCCAACGTCCTGACTTTC,CASAGTGAYGANVLTF,TRBV6-2/TRBV6-3,-,TRBJ2-6,TRBD1
TGTGCCAGCAGCATCCTACCCGCGGGTGGGGGCTATGGCTACACCTTC,CASSILPAGGGYGYTF,TRBV11-2,-,TRBJ1-2,-
TGTGCCAGCAGCGCGATGACAGGGGGGTTCGGAACAGATACGCAGTATTTT,CASSAMTGGFGTDTQYF,TRBV9,few,TRBJ2-3,TRBD1
TGCAGTGCTAGAGACCCAGGGGCGGGGGCCCACACCGGGGAGCTGTTTTTT,CSARDPGAGAHTGELFF,TRBV20-1,many,TRBJ2-2,-
TGTGCCAGCGGGGCCTCTAGAGGGAAGCGGACGAACACTGAAGCTTTCTTT,CASGASRGKRTNTEAFF,TRBV6-1,-,TRBJ1-1,-
TGCAGCGTTGAGGACGGTAGCAATCAGCCCCAGCATTTT,CSVEDGSNQPQHF,TRBV29-1,few,TRBJ1-5,-
TGCAGTGCCCCGGACAGTTTCTACGAGCAGTACTTC,CSAPDSFYEQYF,TRBV20-1,few,TRBJ2-7,-
TGTGCCTATTCCCAGACAGGGGAGGGCAATCAGCCCCAGCATTTT,CAYSQTGEGNQPQHF,TRBV30,-,TRBJ1-5,TRBD1
TGTGCCAGCAGCCCGCAGGGGATCGGGACCCAGTACTTC,CASSPQGIGTQYF,TRBV6-5,-,TRBJ2-5,-
TGCGCCAGCAGCCAAGATGTCTGGGACAGGGGAAATAATGAGCAGTTCTTC,CASSQDVWDRGNNEQFF,TRBV4-3,-,TRBJ2-1,TRBD1
TGTGCCAGCAGTGGGGCCGGGGGGCATGAGCAGTTCTTC,CASSGAGGHEQFF,TRBV7-9,-,TRBJ2-1,-
TGTGCCAGCAGTTTAGAACGTGGACCCCGGTACTATGGCTACACCTTC,CASSLERGPRYYGYTF,TRBV12-3/TRBV12-4,few,TRBJ1-2,-
TGTGCCAGCAGCAGTTCGATCCCAATACCCAGAGGACAGGCTTTCTTT,CASSSSIPIPRGQAFF,TRBV6-5,-,TRBJ1-1,-
TGTGCCAGCAGTTTGACGGGGGGAGGTCTCGCCTATGGCTACACCTTC,CASSLTGGGLAYGYTF,TRBV12-3/TRBV12-4,-,TRBJ1-2,-
TGTGCCAGCACCCGTCTCAAAGAGGGGCAAGGGACCCAGTACTTC,CASTRLKEGQGTQYF,TRBV27,-,TRBJ2-5,-
TGCGCCAGCAGCCAAAGCGGGGTCTCCTACGAGCAGTACTTC,CASSQSGVSYEQYF,TRBV4-3,medium-sized,TRBJ2-7,TRBD2
TGCAGTGCTGCATCGGGGACCCAGTACTTC,CSAASGTQYF,TRBV20-1,few,TRBJ2-5,-
TGTGCCAGCTCACTTAAAGTGGGAGTTTATAGCAATCAGCCCCAGCATTTT,CASSLKVGVYSNQPQHF,TRBV6-1,few,TRBJ1-5,-
TGTGCCAGCAGCTTAGCGCGGGATCCAGCTTTCTTT,CASSLARDPAFF,TRBV7-9,few,TRBJ1-1,-
TGTGCCAGCAGTTTGACTAGGCTCACAGATACGCAGTATTTT,CASSLTRLTDTQYF,TRBV6-6,few,TRBJ2-3,-
TGCAGTGCTAGAGCTTCAGGGTTCACTGAAGCTTTCTTT,CSARASGFTEAFF,TRBV20-1,once,TRBJ1-1,-
TGCGCCAGCAGCCCCTACAGGGACGCCTCTGGAAACACCATATATTTT,CASSPYRDASGNTIYF,TRBV4-1,many,TRBJ1-3,-
TGCGCCAGCAGCCAAGATCCAGGGCTATCCTACAATGAGCAGTTCTTC,CASSQDPGLSYNEQFF,TRBV4-1,many,TRBJ2-1,-
TGCGCCAGCAGCCAAGTTTTGACAGCCCTGCGGGATTTTTCTATACATTTT,CASSQVLTALRDFSIHF,TRBV4-1,once,TRBJ1-5,-
TGTGCCACCGGGACGGTGAACACTGAAGCTTTCTTT,CATGTVNTEAFF,TRBV6-2/TRBV6-3,few,TRBJ1-1,-
TGTGCCAGCAGCTACAGGACTAGCGATCTCGAGACCCAGTACTTC,CASSYRTSDLETQYF,TRBV7-2,-,TRBJ2-5,TRBD2
TGTGCCAGCAGGGGGCCGAGGGGCGAGCAGTACTTC,CASRGPRGEQYF,TRBV2,few,TRBJ2-7,-
TGCAGCGTTGTCACAGATACGCAGTATTTT,CSVVTDTQYF,TRBV29-1,-,TRBJ2-3,-
TGCGCCAGCAGCCCTAGACAGGGCGGCGGGGTGGATGGCTACACCTTC,CASSPRQGGGVDGYTF,TRBV4-1,-,TRBJ1-2,TRBD1
TGTGCCAGCAGCCTACTTACAGGGGGGGGCACTGAAGCTTTCTTT,CASSLLTGGGTEAFF,TRBV7-6,-,TRBJ1-1,TRBD1
TGTGCCAGCAGTTGGGGACAGGGTACCTACGAGCAGTACTTC,CASSWGQGTYEQYF,TRBV6-6,few,TRBJ2-7,TRBD1
TGCAGCGTTTCCCGGGACTTCATCAATGAGCAGTTCTTC,CSVSRDFINEQFF,TRBV29-1,-,TRBJ2-1,-
TGTGCCAGCAGTTATCCGGGAGAAGACCGCTACGAGCAGTACTTC,CASSYPGEDRYEQYF,TRBV6-2/TRBV6-3,few,TRBJ2-7,-
TGCAGTGCGAGAAGGTCTGGCGGGGGGGCCACAGATACGCAGTATTTT,CSARRSGGGATDTQYF,TRBV20-1,-,TRBJ2-3,TRBD2
TGCGCCAGCAGCCAAGAGAGACAGGGAGGGGATGAGCAGTTCTTC,CASSQERQGGDEQFF,TRBV4-1,few,TRBJ2-1,-
TGTGCCAGTAGTATGGGTGGACAGTCCTACGAGCAGTACTTC,CASSMGGQSYEQYF,TRBV19,few,TRBJ2-7,-
TGTGCCAGCAGCTTAGCGGCGGCAGGAGAGACCCAGTACTTC,CASSLAAAGETQYF,TRBV11-1,-,TRBJ2-5,-
TGTGCCAGCAGCTCCGGACTGTTAGGCAATGAGCAGTTCTTC,CASSSGLLGNEQFF,TRBV7-2,-,TRBJ2-1,-
TGTGCCAGCAGTCGAAATTGGAGGACAGGGGAAACTGAAGCTTTCTTT,CASSRNWRTGETEAFF,TRBV11-2,few,TRBJ1-1,TRBD1
TGTGCCAGTAGTTCGCGGGGGGGCCATGATGAGCAGTTCTTC,CASSSRGGHDEQFF,TRBV19,medium-sized,TRBJ2-1,TRBD2
TGTGCCAGCAGTTCGACTAGCGGGGGGCCGAATGAGCAGTTCTTC,CASSSTSGGPNEQFF,TRBV6-5,many,TRBJ2-1,TRBD2